This T cell receptor beta chain emerged from a study of blood T cells in healthy people across ages (dated by TCRdb to the mid-2010s). About the study as a whole: In model experiments, template switching captured about one uniquely barcoded TCR beta cDNA molecule for every two T cells. Using deep sequencing normalized with unique cDNA molecular identifiers, the study measured how TCR beta repertoire diversity changes with age. The donors were split into four age groups: young (average around 15 years), middle-aged (nearly 40), aged (roughly 68) and long-lived (more than 80). To avoid experimental bias, donors of different ages were randomly spread across the sequencing lanes. Using the same blood draw, the study looked at two additional independent replicas of 1 million unique cDNA reads for two donors, one aged 18 to 30 and the other aged 80 or older.

A word on this clonotype: The antigen it recognizes is unknown. Base qualities were left out, and no much larger clone turns up one base away.

Preparation of the library involved 5' RACE. The run used an Illumina HiSeq 2500. A second 7 to 11 cycle PCR used a sample-barcoded 5' primer and a J-beta primer mix. Each TCR beta cDNA molecule received a unique molecular identifier from a template-switch 5' adaptor carrying 12 random nucleotides. At least 2.5 million CDR3-containing paired-end reads were obtained from each sample. First-strand cDNA was synthesized from all RNA with the Mint cDNA synthesis kit, primed by a TRBC-specific oligonucleotide. After uracil-DNA glycosylase treatment, a first 18-cycle PCR used universal primers M1SS and BC2_uni_R on all cDNA. The source study handled its data this way. Each sample was normalized by randomly selecting 1 million high-quality reads, each carrying a distinct molecular identifier. Instead of being binned into consensus sequences, reads with shared molecular identifiers were discarded. MiTCR, with a Q25 quality threshold and the strictest error-elimination algorithm, was used for CDR3 identification, clonotype clustering and error correction. A nonparametric unseen species model with Euler transformation was used to estimate a lower bound on total TCR beta diversity. TCRdb reran the public reads through fastp at Q25 and MiXCR, keeping productive beta chains. Rows merge per CDR3 protein into single entries with the most common DNA and genes. TCRdb, not the original authors, processed these V and J calls. In all, the sample holds 650,000 to 950,000 distinct CDR3 sequences, and roughly 44% of those were seen once. Jointly, the top ten make up about 19% of the sample.

Here is what the overall study found, with its caveats: Estimates of total diversity based on one million sequenced T cells were regarded as lower bounds and as underestimates. Compared with the aged group, the long-lived group had more naive CD4+ T cells, fewer expanded clones and increased TCR diversity, suggesting age selection. Conclusive comparison of naive and antigen-experienced compartments was prevented by the profiling of bulk unsorted PBMCs. The percentage of naive T cells measured by flow cytometry correlated strongly with observed TCR beta diversity. The CMV infection status of donors was not known, potentially confounding age-related changes in expanded clonotypes. Observed TCR beta diversity per million T cells fell roughly linearly with age, and a significant reduction was already apparent by age approximately 40.

Donors were 39 systemically healthy Caucasian individuals from Russia aged roughly 6 to 90 years. About 10 milliliters of peripheral blood were collected from each donor into EDTA-treated Vacutainer tubes. Ficoll-Paque density-gradient centrifugation was used to isolate PBMCs, with at least 7 million per sample. Total RNA was extracted from PBMCs with Trizol reagent, with at least 6 micrograms obtained per sample. Naive CD45RAhigh/CD27high T cell percentages were measured by flow cytometry on a PBMC aliquot from every donor. Taken from the germline V gene, the CDR1 and CDR2 loops are SQVTM and ANQGSEA. The CDR3 sequence holds 15 residues, the cysteine and phenylalanine included. Left in the record is the CDR3 DNA by itself, 45 bases read in frame from the first base. V and J are trimmed by 6 bases and 2 bases, and the gene matches miss 8 bases of the junction.

Rearrangement joined TRBV29-1 to TRBJ2-3, with 10 middle bases fitting TRBD1. Sequencing was performed on blood. This receptor was obtained from a man between 60 and 75 years old in good health. For the CDR3, the sequence is CSVLGGQGDTDTQYF. The bases read TGCAGCGTCCTTGGCGGACAGGGGGACACAGATACGCAGTATTTT.